The following is a T cell receptor (beta chain) sequence with its context. This receptor's antigen is unknown. Base quality data are lacking; no much larger clone is found one base away. This sample was included in a study of cytomegalovirus exposure and HLA in healthy donors (dated by TCRdb to about 2017). Describing the broader study: An earlier analysis of a few hundred of the donors reported approximately 260 Gb of sequence data and around 110 million unique TCR beta sequences obtained from 180 million or so T cells. Rather than drawing on any new phenotypic data, the later analysis identified candidate immune exposures from TCR beta sequences and the way those sequences occurred across donors. The study was designed to test whether signatures of past pathogen exposure could be identified by cataloging public T cell receptors. Genome-wide SNP genotypes for about three fifths of the roughly 670 donors were used in a later genetic analysis, which treated that subset as a discovery cohort. Donor age, sex, ethnicity and CMV serostatus were compiled together with the repertoire data. Using immunosequencing, the study profiled T cell repertoires from about 620 subjects and related those repertoires to cytomegalovirus serostatus. Of the roughly 400 genotyped donors, about 80% fell in the genetic ancestry cluster associated with self-reported Caucasian donors. Among about 390 genotyped donors of the cohort, an average of about 240,000 unique TCR beta nucleotide sequences were sequenced per donor, roughly 20% of them non-productive. An early release that covered 640 HLA-typed donors contained 250 to 350 gigabases of sequencing data and tens of millions of unique TCR sequences. HLA typing included class I and class II loci at four-digit resolution. In a later analysis, previously published TCR beta repertoires from 670 or so donors were re-analyzed and high-resolution HLA genotyping was added so that TCR occurrence patterns could be studied. Every repertoire in the discovery cohort had been generated on one and the same sequencing platform. In an earlier analysis of 500 to 650 of the donors, high-throughput TCR beta sequencing was used to judge whether each TCR beta V gene segment behaved as functional or pseudogenic. Along with the roughly 610-subject first cohort, a separate validation cohort of over a hundred different subjects was used. Typing coverage varied by locus: roughly 629-640 donors for A, B, C, DRB1 and DQB1; more than 500 for DQA1; about 600 for DPA1; fewer than 480 for DPB1. Five DR-DQ haplotypes were treated as single units for association and clustering because of strong linkage in the cohort. High-throughput TCR immunosequencing, statistical association of individual TCRs with disease status, and machine learning were combined to predict cytomegalovirus infection status.

The library was generated by the immunoSEQ multiplex PCR assay. A mixture of 60 forward primers for TCR Vbeta segments and 13 reverse primers for TCR Jbeta segments was used in the multiplex PCR. The CDR3 region of rearranged TCR beta genes was amplified from genomic DNA by a multiplex PCR assay. The Illumina HiSeq System was used to sequence the amplified TCR beta libraries as 87-base-pair reads. In the source study's methods: A later analysis counted some 74 million unique TCR beta chains across the 650 to 700 repertoires, and 10 million to 12 million of these chains were shared by at least two donors. A nearest-neighbor algorithm error-corrected the raw reads and collapsed the reads into unique sequences, merging closely related sequences to remove PCR and sequencing errors. CDR3 sequences were aligned to IMGT reference sequences to assign V, D and J gene segments. For a sequence to be retained, at least a six-nucleotide match to both a V gene segment and a J gene segment was required. Rearrangements were called productive when the CDR3 lacked stop codons and stayed in frame with V and J; all others were non-productive. Following IMGT convention, CDR3 was defined as the stretch from the second conserved V-encoded cysteine to the conserved J-encoded phenylalanine. Sequences without an unambiguous match to a single V gene segment were excluded from the earlier analysis of almost 600 of the donors. An earlier analysis of fewer than 650 of the donors classified V segments as functional when productive rearrangements were above 56.7% and as segregating when the standard deviation between donors was above 5%. To diagnose cytomegalovirus status from the catalog of TCR beta chain sequences, a statistical classification framework was built. A later analysis assigned V and J genes by comparing TCR nucleotide sequences with IMGT/GENE-DB human TR gene sequences. The TCRdist pipeline was used in a later analysis to assign CDR3 sequences and most-parsimonious VDJ recombination scenarios. In a later analysis, each TCR beta chain was defined by its CDR3 amino acid sequence together with its V-gene family, and reads lacking a unique V-gene family were excluded. As a way to deal with suspected cross-contamination and a sequencing artifact, a later analysis dropped hundreds of nucleotide sequences that were highly shared and had low generation probability. A later analysis calculated a clonal expansion index for each public chain from normalized within-repertoire ranks of inferred template counts. In a later analysis, generation probabilities were computed using a VDJ recombination model fitted to out-of-frame rearrangements, and the results were checked against IGoR. In a later analysis, hypergeometric tests were used to score TCR-TCR, TCR-HLA and TCR-CMV co-occurrence, with a repertoire-size bias correction applied to TCR pairs. In a later analysis, false discovery rates were estimated by permuting HLA or CMV assignments 20 times. A later analysis grouped co-occurring TCRs with DBSCAN, adding TCRdist sequence similarity when clustering within HLA-allele-positive subsets. Repertoires with fewer than 30,000 or more than 120,000 public chains were left out of co-occurrence clustering, as were four to six repertoires with anomalous nucleotide sharing. TCRdb carries this immuneACCESS record with in-frame sequences only. Its versions omit some clonotypes, under half of them owing to an unresolved V gene in the studies checked, with the rest unexplained. The V and J calls and clone size were taken over from that table, and D and trimming were inferred from the DNA. The table for this sample lists tens of thousands of clones; around 70% of them were counted only once. Over 5% of the sample belongs to the ten largest clones.

What the research found in general, with its limitations: A cluster of highly shared sequence variants was judged likely to represent a technical artifact of the sequencing pipeline. In a later genetic analysis, fewer N-insertions in productive TCRs were reported among donors in an Asian-associated ancestry cluster than the roughly 700-donor mean. In a later analysis, TCR association rates were found to vary across HLA loci, with the most associated TCRs seen for DRB1 alleles and the fewest for HLA-C alleles. In a later analysis, most CMV-associated TCR beta chains were found to appear HLA-restricted, with HLA associations seemingly driven largely by CMV exposure. According to a later analysis, parvovirus B19, influenza, CMV and Epstein-Barr virus appeared linked to several top co-occurrence clusters. When HLA alleles, especially DR and DQ, strongly co-occurred, attributing TCR associations to individual alleles was difficult. The only immune exposure information available for the cohort was CMV serostatus. According to the authors, the approach could potentially be generalized to other disease states and immunological phenotypes. Correlated functional status among segregating V segments might be attributable to linkage disequilibrium, but an unknown experimental factor could not be ruled out. The presence/absence analyses assumed that sequencing depth was roughly uniform across donors, and that assumption may not be true. Because counts were too low, about 15 rarely observed V segments, including chromosome 9 orphons, were left out of the earlier analysis of approximately 580 of the donors. Because some donors lacked HLA typing at each locus, the association tests relied only on the typed subset. This cohort had only TCR beta chains sequenced, and the lack of alpha or paired-chain data limited which features could be detected. While some public TCRs were present in many individuals, most TCR sequences turned up only very rarely across donors. In a later analysis, HLA-associated TCR beta chains showed more clonal expansion and lower generation probabilities than non-associated chains that were equally common. The classifier was reported to diagnose cytomegalovirus status with high specificity and sensitivity in both the original and validation cohorts. The study gave a list of 150 to 200 TCR beta chains associated with cytomegalovirus. Broadly in line with IMGT annotations, most TCR beta V segments showed up in productive rearrangements about 90% or about 30% of the time in an earlier analysis of a few hundred of the donors. V-gene and J-gene trimming of TCR beta chains was associated with a missense DCLRE1C variant in a later genetic analysis, and the association was replicated in an independent cohort. A few of the identified cytomegalovirus-associated TCR beta chains were confirmed in vitro to be specific for cytomegalovirus antigens. A further reported finding was that TCR beta sequences accurately predicted the HLA-A and HLA-B alleles for most subjects in the first cohort. A later analysis associated 17,000 or so TCR beta sequences with specific HLA alleles at a false discovery rate of 0.05.

In total, 500 to 700 healthy bone marrow donors made up the cohort. Cohort members were all nominally healthy when sampled, although unrecorded immune exposures were likely present. The donor was CMV seropositive and belonged to the group of 250 to 300 seropositive cohort members. Each donor provided a peripheral blood sample, and peripheral blood mononuclear cells were used for TCR beta sequencing. The Qiagen DNeasy Blood Extraction Kit was used to extract genomic DNA from the blood cell samples. Input material: PBMCs. This receptor was identified in a woman in her fifties or sixties in good health and CMV-seropositive.

This receptor carries the CDR3 CAWKGLSYEQYF. The DNA is TGTGCCTGGAAGGGACTCTCCTACGAGCAGTACTTC. The chain is made from TRBV30 and TRBJ2-7, and the D gene may be TRBD2, 6 bases matching. Deletion took 4 bases off V and 0 bases off J, with a span of 7 bases between the germline ends. The CDR3 holds 12 amino acids from the cysteine to the phenylalanine. The entry retains the CDR3 DNA only, 36 bases that are in frame from base 1. Based on the germline V gene (reference sequence), the CDR1 and CDR2 sequences are GTSNPN and SVGIG.